This TCR beta chain originates from a study of monozygotic twins with inflammatory bowel disease. Findings of the study overall: Differing T cell subtypes remained indistinguishable. Support was lacking for any single strong IBD-associated signal or clonotype.

Turning to this clonotype: The antigen remains undetermined.

There were eight separate reactions per sample in which cDNA was made. Each of TCRalpha and TCRbeta cDNA went through two nested PCRs, lasting about 15 and 9 cycles. TCRdb re-called the 5' RACE reads and catalogs CDR3 proteins one per entry, DNA excluded. This table lists about 450,000 distinct CDR3 sequences. The germline V gene has CDR1 MNHNS and CDR2 SASEGT. The CDR3 consists of 14 residues. This chain uses TRBV6-1 with TRBJ2-3; the D gene TCRdb calls, TRBD2, cannot be checked with no DNA. The clonotype comes from a human donor with ulcerative colitis or Crohn's disease, or a healthy co-twin of an affected twin (not recorded which). The sample comprised blood. CDR3 loop: CASHPLPFRDTQYF.